These 3 T cell receptor beta chains share one sample of origin, sequenced in a study of blood T cell repertoires in COVID-19. This table comes from immunoSEQ multiplex PCR, and its TCRdb copy is limited to in-frame clones, with some not included. Of about 220,000 clones listed, around three quarters were seen once; the top ten hold over 7%. Sequencing was performed on peripheral blood. Receptors were obtained from a woman aged 65 to 85 with acute or convalescent COVID-19.

The rearrangement uses TRBV19 and TRBJ1-1; possibly TRBD1 for D (6 bases). Per germline, CDR1 LNHDA and CDR2 SQIVND (reference sequence). The CDR3 sequence is 13 residues long. Trimming removed 4 bases at V and 6 bases at J, with 12 bases between. The CDR3 is CASSTQQGAEAFF. In DNA, the CDR3 is TGTGCCAGTAGTACCCAACAGGGTGCTGAAGCTTTCTTT.

The chain is built from TRBV6-5 and TRBJ1-1; D possibly corresponds to TRBD1 (6 bases). V was trimmed by 5 bases and J by 11 bases, leaving 18 bases between them. CDR3 length: 13 amino acids. Germline CDR1 and CDR2: MNHEY and SVGAGI. This CDR3 is CASSKTGTPEAFF. The CDR3 DNA reads TGTGCCAGCAGTAAGACCGGGACACCGGAGGCTTTCTTT.

This clone was counted many times. The V and J genes are TRBV9 and TRBJ1-3, with D hard to call. This CDR3 is 16 amino acids long. The germline V gene encodes CDR1 SGDLS and CDR2 YYNGEE. V was cut by 0 bases and J by 0 bases, with 10 bases left in between. CDR3 nucleotide sequence: TGTGCCAGCAGCGTAGGTGAGGGCTACTCTGGAAACACCATATATTTT. Encoded protein: CASSVGEGYSGNTIYF.